The clone carrying this TCR beta chain is a singleton in its sample. The sample comes from a study of OX40 agonist ivuxolimab in advanced cancers. As for the study in general: Ivuxolimab is a fully human IgG2 antibody that activates OX40 (CD134).

The table came from immunoSEQ multiplex PCR; TCRdb's copy has only in-frame clones and leaves some out. The sample comprises around 75,000 clones, just under 90% of which are singletons, and about 2.3% rests with the top ten. Germline V gene lookup returns CDR1 SNHLY and CDR2 FYNNEI. The CDR3 is 14 amino acids. V was shortened by 1 base and J by 4 bases, with 10 bases between the two germline ends. The TCR comes from an adult with an advanced solid tumor such as melanoma, head and neck, liver or kidney cancer. This sample comprised CD4+ or CD8+ T cells sorted from blood, obtained in a trial of the OX40 agonist ivuxolimab. This sequence joins TRBV2 and TRBJ1-2; D is ambiguous. This CDR3 is CASSEGDVGYGYTF. In nucleotides, the CDR3 is TGTGCCAGCAGTGAAGGGGATGTCGGCTATGGCTACACCTTC. Full variable domain (outside the CDR3, taken from reference TRBV2 and TRBJ1-2): EPEVTQTPSHQVTQMGQEVILRCVPISNHLYFYWYRQILGQKVEFLVSFYNNEISEKSEIFDDQFSVERPDGSNFTLKIRSTKLEDSAMYFCASSEGDVGYGYTFGSGTRLTVV.